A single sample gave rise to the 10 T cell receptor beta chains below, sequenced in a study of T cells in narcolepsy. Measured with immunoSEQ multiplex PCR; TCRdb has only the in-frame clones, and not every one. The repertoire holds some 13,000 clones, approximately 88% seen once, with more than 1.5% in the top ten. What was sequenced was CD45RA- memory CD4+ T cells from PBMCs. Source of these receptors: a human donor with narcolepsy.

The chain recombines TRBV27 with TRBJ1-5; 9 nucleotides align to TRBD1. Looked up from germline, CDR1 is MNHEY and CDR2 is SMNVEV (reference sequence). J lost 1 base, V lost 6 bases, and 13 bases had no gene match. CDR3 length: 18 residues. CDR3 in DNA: TGTGCCAGCAGAGAACTGGGTACAGGGACAGGGAGCAATCAGCCCCAGCATTTT. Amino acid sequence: CASRELGTGTGSNQPQHF.

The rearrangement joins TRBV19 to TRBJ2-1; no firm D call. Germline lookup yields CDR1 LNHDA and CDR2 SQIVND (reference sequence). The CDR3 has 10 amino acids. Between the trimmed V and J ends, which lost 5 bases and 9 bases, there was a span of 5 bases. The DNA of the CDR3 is TGTGCCAGTAGTTACGGTGAGCAGTTCTTC. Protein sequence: CASSYGEQFF. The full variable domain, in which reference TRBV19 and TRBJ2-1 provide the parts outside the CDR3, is DGGITQSPKYLFRKEGQNVTLSCEQNLNHDAMYWYRQDPGQGLRLIYYSQIVNDFQKGDIAEGYSVSREKKESFPLTVTSAQKNPTAFYLCASSYGEQFFGPGTRLTVL.

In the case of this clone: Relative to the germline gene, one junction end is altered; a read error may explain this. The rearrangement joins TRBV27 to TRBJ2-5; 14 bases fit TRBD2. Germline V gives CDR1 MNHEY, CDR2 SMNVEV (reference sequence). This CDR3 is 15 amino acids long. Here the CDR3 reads CASSKMGLAGAAGNF. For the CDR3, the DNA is TGTGCCAGCAGTAAGATGGGACTAGCGGGGGCTGCCGGAAACTTC.

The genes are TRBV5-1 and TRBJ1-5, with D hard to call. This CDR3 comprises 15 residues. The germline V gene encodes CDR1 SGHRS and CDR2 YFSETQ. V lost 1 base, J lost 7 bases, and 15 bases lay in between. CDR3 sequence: CASSLWGGLEQPQHF. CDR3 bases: TGCGCCAGCAGCTTGTGGGGAGGGTTGGAGCAGCCCCAGCATTTT.

CDR3 residues: CASSLASGRSSEQYF. The CDR3 DNA is TGTGCCAGCAGCTTGGCTAGCGGGAGAAGTAGCGAGCAGTACTTC. V is TRBV5-4 and J is TRBJ2-7; 10 positions agree with TRBD2. With 0 bases clipped from V and 6 bases from J, the junction kept 6 bases outside the gene matches. Germline V lookup: CDR1 SGHNT, CDR2 YYREEE (reference sequence). The CDR3 is made up of 15 amino acids.

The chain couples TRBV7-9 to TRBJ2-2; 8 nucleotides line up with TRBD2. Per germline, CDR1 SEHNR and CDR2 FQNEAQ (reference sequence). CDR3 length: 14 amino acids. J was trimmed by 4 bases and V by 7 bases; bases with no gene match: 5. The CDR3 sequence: CASNGGGVTGELFF. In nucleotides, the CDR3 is TGTGCCAGCAACGGGGGGGGCGTCACCGGGGAGCTGTTTTTT.

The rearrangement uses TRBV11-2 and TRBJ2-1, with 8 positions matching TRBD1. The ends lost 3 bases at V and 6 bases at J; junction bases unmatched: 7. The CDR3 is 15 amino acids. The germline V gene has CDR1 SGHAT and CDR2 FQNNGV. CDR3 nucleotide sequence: TGTGCCAGCAGCTTTCCAGGGGGCCTGTCCAATGAGCAGTTCTTC. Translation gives CASSFPGGLSNEQFF.

CDR3 coding DNA: TGTGCCAGCAGCCCGACTAGTAACACCGGGGAGCTGTTTTTT. Translated, it gives CASSPTSNTGELFF. The gene calls are TRBV5-6 and TRBJ2-2; TRBD2 might be the D (6 bases). The CDR3 has 14 residues. V was cut by 4 bases and J by 2 bases, with 9 bases left in between. The germline CDR1 and CDR2 sequences are SGHDT and YYEEEE.

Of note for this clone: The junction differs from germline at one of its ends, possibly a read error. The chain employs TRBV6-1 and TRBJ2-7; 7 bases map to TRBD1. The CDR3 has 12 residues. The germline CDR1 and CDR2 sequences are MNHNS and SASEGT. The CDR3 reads CASSEGHGTVEF. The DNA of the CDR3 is TGTGCCAGCAGTGAAGGCCACGGGACAGTCGAGTTC.

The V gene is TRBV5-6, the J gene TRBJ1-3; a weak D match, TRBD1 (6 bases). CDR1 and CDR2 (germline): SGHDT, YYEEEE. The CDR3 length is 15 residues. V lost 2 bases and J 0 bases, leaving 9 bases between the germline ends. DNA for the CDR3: TGTGCCAGCAGCTTACGGGGGGCCTCTGGAAACACCATATATTTT. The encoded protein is CASSLRGASGNTIYF. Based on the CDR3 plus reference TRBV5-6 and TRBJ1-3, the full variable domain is DAGVTQSPTHLIKTRGQQVTLRCSPKSGHDTVSWYQQALGQGPQFIFQYYEEEERQRGNFPDRFSGHQFPNYSSELNVNALLLGDSALYLCASSLRGASGNTIYFGEGSWLTVV.